A single sample is the source of the 20 T cell receptor beta chains below, sequenced in a study of cytomegalovirus exposure and HLA in healthy donors. The study ran its PCR with 60 Vbeta and 13 Jbeta primers. Some clones are missing from TCRdb's copy, which holds only in-frame ones; the method was immunoSEQ multiplex PCR. This sample has roughly 220,000 clones, with approximately 80% found just once. Sequenced input: PBMCs. These receptors were collected from a man under 40 in good health and CMV-seronegative.

This sequence joins TRBV19 and TRBJ1-1, with D maybe TRBD1 (6 bases). The CDR3 is made up of 18 amino acids. Germline values: CDR1 LNHDA, CDR2 SQIVND (reference sequence). Trimming pared 2 bases from V and 3 bases from J, leaving 22 bases between. The CDR3 protein is CASSINSQGTKWYTEAFF. The CDR3 nucleotides read TGTGCCAGTAGTATAAATAGTCAGGGGACAAAATGGTACACTGAAGCTTTCTTT.

V gene TRBV5-6 combines with J gene TRBJ2-7, with D possibly TRBD1 on 6 matching bases. The germline gives CDR1 SGHDT, CDR2 YYEEEE. Trimming removed 4 bases from V and 5 bases from J, with 16 bases in between. This CDR3 contains 14 residues. The CDR3 spells CASSHDRNGHEQYF. CDR3 nucleotides: TGTGCCAGCAGCCACGACAGGAATGGCCACGAGCAGTACTTC.

This clone came up once. This rearrangement joins TRBV6-1 to TRBJ2-7; 8 positions agree with TRBD1. This CDR3 has 14 residues. Germline CDR1 reads MNHNS; CDR2 reads SASEGT. V lost 6 bases, J lost 3 bases, and 7 bases stayed unmatched. The CDR3 sequence: CASRQGAPLYEQYF. For the CDR3, the DNA is TGTGCCAGCAGGCAGGGGGCCCCTCTCTACGAGCAGTACTTC.

This chain links TRBV7-9 with TRBJ1-5, with D possibly being TRBD1 (5 bases). This CDR3 comprises 12 residues. V was trimmed by 5 bases and J by 10 bases, leaving 12 bases between them. In germline, CDR1 is SEHNR, CDR2 FQNEAQ (reference sequence). The CDR3 nucleotides are TGTGCCAGCAGCCTGGGGGGGGGACCCCAGCATTTT. Translation gives CASSLGGGPQHF.

This rearrangement joins TRBV18 to TRBJ1-2; 7 bases are shared with TRBD1. The ends lost 3 bases at V and 4 bases at J; junction bases unmatched: 5. Germline V CDR1 and CDR2: KGHSH, LQKENI. The CDR3 is 14 residues long. CDR3 sequence: CASSPVRTGYGYTF. The CDR3 DNA is TGTGCCAGCTCACCGGTGAGGACAGGCTATGGCTACACCTTC.

Written as DNA, the CDR3 is TGTGCCAGCAGTGCGGACAGCCGGGAAGCTTTCTTT. As protein: CASSADSREAFF. The rearrangement joins TRBV27 to TRBJ1-1; tentatively, D is TRBD1 (6 bases). Germline V gives CDR1 MNHEY, CDR2 SMNVEV (reference sequence). V lost 5 bases and J lost 8, with 12 bases in between. The CDR3 sequence is 12 residues long.

The J gene is TRBJ1-1, the V gene TRBV7-2, with a tentative D call TRBD1 (6 bases). This CDR3 region has 15 residues. Germline-derived CDR1 and CDR2 are SGHTA and FQGNSA. Trimming pared 5 bases from V and 0 bases from J, leaving 13 bases between. CDR3 coding DNA: TGTGCCAGCAGCCCTCCCAGGGGCATGAACACTGAAGCTTTCTTT. This translates into CASSPPRGMNTEAFF.

The chain is built from TRBV4-2 and TRBJ2-4; D not certain. The germline V gene has CDR1 LGHNA and CDR2 YNFKEQ. V lost 0 bases, J lost 6 bases, and 6 bases lay in between. CDR3 length: 13 amino acids. The CDR3 nucleotides read TGTGCCAGCAGCCAAGACCAGCGAAACATTCAGTACTTC. Amino acids: CASSQDQRNIQYF.

This clone showed up just once. The J gene is TRBJ1-3, the V gene TRBV6-5; weak D call: TRBD1 (5 bases). CDR1 is MNHEY, CDR2 SVGAGI, per germline. CDR3 length: 15 amino acids. With 6 bases removed from V and 3 bases from J, the gap between germline ends came to 15 bases. CDR3 nucleotide sequence: TGTGCCAGCAGACAAGGGTGGGGGGTTGGAAACACCATATATTTT. This encodes CASRQGWGVGNTIYF.

The rearrangement links TRBV4-1 to TRBJ2-1, with TRBD2 as a possible D gene (6 bases). The CDR3 runs 15 residues. V was trimmed by 1 base and J by 10 bases, leaving 17 bases between them. Germline lookup yields CDR1 MGHRA and CDR2 YSYEKL. CDR3 nucleotides: TGCGCCAGCAGCCAAGTGGCGGGGAGGCAGGCGGAGCAGTTCTTC. It encodes CASSQVAGRQAEQFF.

This clone has only one observation. This chain links TRBV5-1 with TRBJ2-7; the D is unclear. Per the germline V gene, CDR1 is SGHRS and CDR2 is YFSETQ. This CDR3 region has 12 residues. V was trimmed by 0 bases and J by 2 bases, leaving 3 bases between them. The CDR3 region has the DNA TGCGCCAGCAGCTTGGATACCTACGAGCAGTACTTC. Protein: CASSLDTYEQYF.

V usage is TRBV18 and J usage is TRBJ2-5, with D possibly being TRBD2 (6 bases). Germline CDR1 and CDR2: KGHSH and LQKENI. V was clipped by 4 bases and J by 2 bases, with 14 bases between them. This CDR3 comprises 15 residues. DNA for the CDR3: TGTGCCAGCTCACTCAACTATGGGGGGCAAGAGACCCAGTACTTC. This sequence encodes CASSLNYGGQETQYF.

V and J are TRBV28 and TRBJ1-1; 7 bases are shared with TRBD1. This CDR3 is 13 amino acids long. Germline V gene data show CDR1 as MDHEN and CDR2 as SYDVKM. The V and J ends lost 4 bases and 4 bases, in that order; junction bases with no gene match: 3. Written as DNA, the CDR3 is TGTGCCAGCAGTTCCGGGACAGTCACTGAAGCTTTCTTT. Its translation is CASSSGTVTEAFF.

The chain links TRBV29-1 to TRBJ1-2; 8 bases agree with TRBD1. Germline trimming cut 4 bases from V and 7 bases from J; bases unmatched to any gene: 11. The CDR3 runs to 14 residues. Germline V CDR1 and CDR2: SQVTM, ANQGSEA. The CDR3 DNA is TGCAGCGTTGTCCCGGGACAGGTGGATGGTGGCTACACCTTC. The encoded protein is CSVVPGQVDGGYTF.

The chain links TRBV28 to TRBJ2-7, with 9 bases aligning to TRBD1. CDR3 length: 16 amino acids. V was pared by 3 bases and J by 7 bases, with 13 bases of the junction left unmatched. Germline loops: CDR1 MDHEN, CDR2 SYDVKM. The CDR3 coding sequence is TGTGCCAGCAGTTTTATGGGGACAGGGTATCGGGATGAGCAGTACTTC. It specifies CASSFMGTGYRDEQYF. The whole variable domain, filled in from reference TRBV28 and TRBJ2-7, reads DVKVTQSSRYLVKRTGEKVFLECVQDMDHENMFWYRQDPGLGLRLIYFSYDVKMKEKGDIPEGYSVSREKKERFSLILESASTNQTSMYLCASSFMGTGYRDEQYFGPGTRLTVT.

The chain employs TRBV7-2 and TRBJ1-1, with 7 bases aligning to TRBD1. V gave up 5 bases and J gave up 1 base; unmatched junction bases: 4. Germline loops: CDR1 SGHTA, CDR2 FQGNSA. This CDR3 spans 14 amino acids. In nucleotides, the CDR3 is TGTGCCAGCAGCACACAGGGGAGGAACACTGAAGCTTTCTTT. Protein sequence: CASSTQGRNTEAFF.

This chain links TRBV4-1 with TRBJ2-7; 13 bases align to TRBD2. V was clipped by 2 bases and J by 7 bases; unmatched bases: 11. Germline CDR1 MGHRA, CDR2 YSYEKL. The CDR3 extends over 17 amino acids. DNA of the CDR3: TGCGCCAGCAGCCAAACCGGGACTAGCGGGGCGGGGGGAGAGCAGTACTTC. It yields the protein CASSQTGTSGAGGEQYF.

This clone was seen a single time. The chain employs TRBV28 and TRBJ2-7; a weak D match, TRBD1 (6 bases). The germline V and J ends were trimmed by 7 bases and 0 bases, with 25 bases remaining between them. This CDR3 contains 18 residues. Germline-derived CDR1 and CDR2 are MDHEN and SYDVKM. The CDR3 here is CASKRQVLTKESSYEQYF. DNA for the CDR3: TGTGCCAGCAAACGACAGGTCTTGACCAAAGAGAGCTCCTACGAGCAGTACTTC.

The rearrangement links TRBV20-1 to TRBJ1-6; tentative D call: TRBD1 (5 bases). Germline CDR1 reads DFQATT; CDR2 reads SNEGSKA (reference sequence). V lost 6 bases and J lost 12, with 9 bases in between. CDR3 length: 10 amino acids. This CDR3 reads CSAQGVPLHF. The CDR3 bases are TGCAGTGCCCAGGGTGTACCCCTCCACTTT.

This chain joins TRBV9 and TRBJ1-1, with a possible D match to TRBD1 (5 bases). Germline loops: CDR1 SGDLS, CDR2 YYNGEE. V was clipped by 2 bases and J by 10 bases, with 18 bases between them. The CDR3 has 14 amino acids. CDR3 bases: TGTGCCAGCAGCGTCGGAGGGACCCCTTCGCGAGCTTTCTTT. Protein sequence: CASSVGGTPSRAFF. Looking up the rest from reference TRBV9 and TRBJ1-1 gives the full variable domain: DSGVTQTPKHLITATGQRVTLRCSPRSGDLSVYWYQQSLDQGLQFLIQYYNGEERAKGNILERFSAQQFPDLHSELNLSSLELGDSALYFCASSVGGTPSRAFFGQGTRLTVV.